Below, 26 T cell receptor beta chains from the same sample are listed, as sequenced in a study of blood T cells in healthy people across ages. The authors ran a second PCR of 7 to 11 cycles using a sample-barcoded 5' primer and a J-beta primer mix. TCRdb called the 5' RACE reads again in MiXCR, with one record for every CDR3 protein. The data hold over 1,200,000 distinct CDR3 sequences, with approximately 60% observed a single time. The sequencing input was blood. The receptors originated from a man aged 18-30 years in good health.

The rearrangement links TRBV2 to TRBJ2-5; D is undetermined. The V end was cut by 9 bases, the J end by 2 bases, with 4 bases between. CDR3 length: 10 amino acids. Looked up from germline, CDR1 is SNHLY and CDR2 is FYNNEI. The CDR3 sequence is CARGQETQYF. DNA for the CDR3: TGTGCCAGAGGGCAAGAGACCCAGTACTTC.

The CDR3 region is CSVGVGANTEAFF. The CDR3 nucleotides are TGCAGCGTTGGGGTGGGGGCGAACACTGAAGCTTTCTTT. The chain uses TRBV29-1 and TRBJ1-1; possible D gene TRBD1, 6 bases. V was cut by 4 bases and J by 1 base, with 10 bases left in between. The CDR3 has 13 amino acids. The germline V gene encodes CDR1 SQVTM and CDR2 ANQGSEA.

The genes are TRBV28 and TRBJ2-5; D is unclear. The assigned J gene may be wrong: the sequence end matches TRBJ2-7 better. The CDR3 covers 13 residues. The V gene's germline CDR1 is MDHEN and CDR2 SYDVKM. CDR3 amino acids: CASTEVPEYEQYF. The CDR3 DNA is TGTGCCAGCACCGAAGTCCCCGAGTACGAGCAGTACTTC.

The count of this clonotype is one. Relative to the germline gene, one junction end is altered; a read error may explain this. This chain uses TRBV14 with TRBJ2-7, with D hard to call. CDR3 size: 14 residues. The germline V gene encodes CDR1 SGHDN and CDR2 FVKESK. The chain's CDR3 is CASSHQLTSYEQYF. CDR3 DNA sequence: TGTGCCAGTAGCCACCAGTTAACTTCCTACGAGCAGTACTTC.

This chain links TRBV11-2 with TRBJ1-1, with a tentative D call TRBD1 (6 bases). Between the trimmed V and J ends, which lost 2 bases and 2 bases, there was a span of 12 bases. The CDR3 has 15 residues. Germline values: CDR1 SGHAT, CDR2 FQNNGV. CDR3 sequence: CASSLKTGRNTEAFF. The CDR3 DNA follows: TGTGCCAGCAGCTTAAAGACAGGTAGAAACACTGAAGCTTTCTTT.

This clonotype was detected ten times or more. The rearrangement uses TRBV11-2 and TRBJ2-1, with D unclear. Germline V gene lookup returns CDR1 SGHAT and CDR2 FQNNGV. V lost 5 bases to trimming and J lost 7 bases, with 9 bases between them. The CDR3 runs 12 residues. The CDR3 protein is CASSQGLNEQFF. CDR3 DNA sequence: TGTGCCAGCAGCCAAGGGTTAAATGAGCAGTTCTTC.

This clonotype was found a few times. The chain recombines TRBV4-1 with TRBJ1-6, with 9 bases matching TRBD1. V lost 4 bases to trimming and J lost 7 bases; unmatched junction nucleotides: 11. The CDR3 runs 17 residues. Per the germline V gene, CDR1 is MGHRA and CDR2 is YSYEKL. CDR3 DNA sequence: TGCGCCAGCAGCCTAAAGACGGCGGGGACAGGGAATTCACCCCTCCACTTT. Its translation is CASSLKTAGTGNSPLHF.

The V call is TRBV5-5, the J call TRBJ2-1; D remains ambiguous. From germline, CDR1 is SGHKS and CDR2 YYEKEE (reference sequence). V lost 1 base, J lost 0 bases, and 14 bases lay in between. The length of the CDR3 is 17 residues. The CDR3 DNA reads TGTGCCAGCAGCTTGTTGCCCGCCGCAAGCTCCTACAATGAGCAGTTCTTC. This translates into CASSLLPAASSYNEQFF.

As DNA, the CDR3 is TGTGCCAGCAGCACTGGGCCTCGCGGGACCCAGTACTTC. Amino acids: CASSTGPRGTQYF. This rearrangement joins TRBV28 to TRBJ2-5; no clear D gene. This CDR3 region has 13 residues. CDR1 MDHEN and CDR2 SYDVKM come from the germline V gene. Trimming took 6 bases from V and 7 from J, leaving 15 bases between them.

The chain couples TRBV15 to TRBJ2-3; 10 bases are a match to TRBD2. This CDR3 comprises 16 residues. Trimming cost V 3 bases and J 5 bases; bases outside gene matches: 8. Germline values: CDR1 LNHNV, CDR2 YYDKDF (reference sequence). The chain's CDR3 is CATSSSGGVLVDTQYF. The CDR3 nucleotides are TGTGCCACCAGCAGCAGCGGGGGGGTTCTTGTAGATACGCAGTATTTT.

This clonotype has just a few counts. The chain is built from TRBV4-1 and TRBJ1-1; D ambiguous. CDR1 MGHRA and CDR2 YSYEKL come from the germline V gene. V lost 1 base, J lost 3 bases, and 12 bases lay in between. This CDR3 spans 15 amino acids. CDR3 residues: CASSQGWVEDTEAFF. CDR3 coding DNA: TGCGCCAGCAGCCAAGGGTGGGTGGAGGACACTGAAGCTTTCTTT.

This clonotype has a handful of counts. The gene calls are TRBV7-8 and TRBJ2-7; 7 nucleotides line up with TRBD2. V shed 5 bases and J 4 bases; nucleotides not matched to a gene: 8. CDR3 length: 14 amino acids. CDR1 and CDR2 from the germline V gene are SGHVS and FQNEAQ. Here the CDR3 DNA reads TGTGCCAGCAGCCCCCGGGGGGAGGGGTACGAGCAGTACTTC. Protein: CASSPRGEGYEQYF.

The J gene is TRBJ2-2, the V gene TRBV24-1; 8 nucleotides align to TRBD1. The J segment lost 3 bases and the V segment lost 2 bases, leaving 4 bases of the junction unmatched. From germline, CDR1 is KGHDR and CDR2 SFDVKD. This CDR3 spans 16 amino acids. CDR3 sequence: CATSDWTGLDTGELFF. In DNA form, the CDR3 reads TGTGCCACCAGTGATTGGACAGGGTTGGACACCGGGGAGCTGTTTTTT.

This clonotype was found a few times. As DNA, the CDR3 is TGTGCCAGCAGCCAACAGGATTTGAAAACAGATACGCAGTATTTT. Translated: CASSQQDLKTDTQYF. The chain has TRBV14 and TRBJ2-3; D not resolved. Germline V gives CDR1 SGHDN, CDR2 FVKESK. The CDR3 is 15 amino acids. V gave up 2 bases and J gave up 3 bases, with 12 bases separating them. The full variable domain, in which reference TRBV14 and TRBJ2-3 provide the parts outside the CDR3, is EAGVTQFPSHSVIEKGQTVTLRCDPISGHDNLYWYRRVMGKEIKFLLHFVKESKQDESGMPNNRFLAERTGGTYSTLKVQPAELEDSGVYFCASSQQDLKTDTQYFGPGTRLTVL.

The V gene is TRBV5-1, the J gene TRBJ2-3; tentative D call: TRBD1 (6 bases). Germline V gene lookup returns CDR1 SGHRS and CDR2 YFSETQ. The CDR3 runs to 16 residues. Trimming removed 4 bases from V and 4 bases from J, with 19 bases in between. In nucleotides, the CDR3 is TGCGCCAGCAGCCATCAGGGGTCCCAAACAGCAGATACGCAGTATTTT. Its protein is CASSHQGSQTADTQYF.

The V call is TRBV20-1, the J call TRBJ1-4; D may be TRBD1 (5 bases). Trimming cost V 5 bases and J 8 bases, with 21 bases left between them. This CDR3 has 15 residues. Germline CDR1 DFQATT, CDR2 SNEGSKA (reference sequence). CDR3 coding DNA: TGCAGTGCTGAACCCCTCAGTGTCCGGGGGGAAAAACTGTTTTTT. Translated, it gives CSAEPLSVRGEKLFF.

The V call is TRBV9, the J call TRBJ1-1; 9 nucleotides agree with TRBD1. The CDR3 is 16 amino acids. The trim removed 0 bases at V and 2 bases at J, leaving 5 bases unmatched. In germline, CDR1 is SGDLS, CDR2 YYNGEE. CDR3 nucleotide sequence: TGTGCCAGCAGCGTAGGATACACAGGGGGCAACACTGAAGCTTTCTTT. Translation gives CASSVGYTGGNTEAFF.

V is TRBV2 and J is TRBJ1-2; TRBD1 matches 9 bases. The CDR3 covers 14 residues. V shed 6 bases and J 7 bases; nucleotides not matched to a gene: 9. Germline CDR1 SNHLY, CDR2 FYNNEI. The CDR3 here is CASRRVQGALGYTF. CDR3 DNA: TGTGCCAGCAGAAGAGTACAGGGGGCGCTTGGCTACACCTTC.

With regard to this clonotype: Mismatch with germline at one junction end may stem from a read error. The J gene is TRBJ2-1, the V gene TRBV6-1; 14 nucleotides line up with TRBD2. Germline CDR1 is MNHNS and CDR2 is SASEGT. The CDR3 spans 16 residues. The CDR3 DNA sequence: TGTGCCGGCAGTGATCCTAAGGGACTAGCGGGAGTTGAGCAGTTCTTC. This encodes CAGSDPKGLAGVEQFF.

The rearrangement joins TRBV7-9 to TRBJ2-7; D ambiguous. This CDR3 spans 13 amino acids. V was pared by 3 bases and J by 7 bases, with 13 bases between. Germline V gene data show CDR1 as SEHNR and CDR2 as FQNEAQ (reference sequence). In DNA, the CDR3 is TGTGCCAGCAGCTTCAACCCCTTTCGTGAGCAGTACTTC. Protein sequence: CASSFNPFREQYF.

The chain couples TRBV7-2 to TRBJ1-4; D is uncertain. Germline-derived CDR1 and CDR2 are SGHTA and FQGNSA. V was shortened by 5 bases and J by 0 bases, with 7 bases between the two germline ends. CDR3 length: 14 amino acids. The CDR3 DNA reads TGTGCCAGCAGCCCCAAGTCAACTAATGAAAAACTGTTTTTT. The encoded protein is CASSPKSTNEKLFF.

The rearrangement links TRBV15 to TRBJ2-1, with D uncertain. V was pared by 0 bases and J by 8 bases, with 11 bases between. Per the germline V gene, CDR1 is LNHNV and CDR2 is YYDKDF (reference sequence). This CDR3 contains 14 residues. The CDR3 loop reads CATSRDGLVYEQFF. CDR3 nucleotide sequence: TGTGCCACCAGCAGAGATGGGCTAGTTTATGAGCAGTTCTTC.

This clonotype was picked up a small number of times. The chain uses TRBV4-3 and TRBJ2-7, with D uncertain. Germline V gives CDR1 LGHNA, CDR2 YSLEER. CDR3 size: 14 residues. V dropped 0 bases and J dropped 7 bases, with 13 bases sitting between them. The DNA for the CDR3 is TGCGCCAGCAGCCAAGATTGGGCCTTTAATGAGCAGTACTTC. It translates to CASSQDWAFNEQYF.

This clonotype was counted once. V and J are TRBV4-3 and TRBJ2-5; tentatively, D is TRBD1 or TRBD2 (5 bases each). CDR1 and CDR2 from the germline V gene are LGHNA and YSLEER. The CDR3 contains 16 residues. Trimming removed 0 bases at V and 4 bases at J, with 15 bases between. DNA for the CDR3: TGCGCCAGCAGCCAAGATGGGCAGGGTGCGGGAGAGACCCAGTACTTC. Protein sequence: CASSQDGQGAGETQYF.

This chain joins TRBV7-9 and TRBJ2-5; tentative D call: TRBD2 (5 bases). The CDR3 contains 11 residues. Germline-derived CDR1 and CDR2 are SEHNR and FQNEAQ (reference sequence). CDR3 sequence reads: CAPEGRETQYF. In DNA form, the CDR3 reads TGTGCACCCGAGGGTAGGGAGACCCAGTACTTC.

This chain uses TRBV12-3 or TRBV12-4 with TRBJ1-5, with D unresolved. CDR3 length: 13 amino acids. V lost 3 bases, J lost 6 bases, and 9 bases lay in between. CDR3 in DNA: TGTGCCAGCAGTTTGGAGGGCGGTCAGCCCCAGCATTTT. Translating gives CASSLEGGQPQHF.